This T cell receptor (beta chain) was identified during a study of blood T cell repertoires in COVID-19. Whole-study context: Sites in the United States, Italy and Spain provided acute and convalescent COVID-19 samples. Sample material is recorded as cDNA or gDNA derived from T cells, B-cell-depleted T cells, or PBMCs.

As processed by the authors: Quantification of nucleated cells was approximated via reference gene primer amplification. This table comes from immunoSEQ multiplex PCR, and its TCRdb copy is limited to in-frame clones, with some not included. V, J and clone size reflect that table, while D and trimming were determined from the DNA. This repertoire shows about 75,000 clones, around 74% found once; its top ten account for approximately 5%. Germline CDR1 and CDR2: MGHDK and SYGVNS. V gave up 3 bases and J gave up 5 bases; unmatched junction bases: 8. The CDR3 runs to 16 residues. V usage is TRBV25-1 and J usage is TRBJ2-2; 8 positions match TRBD2. The clonotype was recovered from a woman of 80 years or more with active or convalescent COVID-19. Sequences were obtained from peripheral blood. This chain's CDR3 is CASSDPTGGGTGELFF. CDR3 in DNA: TGTGCCAGCAGTGACCCCACGGGAGGGGGGACCGGGGAGCTGTTTTTT.